The TCR beta chain under discussion was sequenced for a study of beta chain features in type 1 diabetes (dated 2018 in TCRdb). Broadly, across the study: Patients and healthy donors did not differ in mean age, gender distribution, total cell number or subset yield. A total of 85 million to 140 million sorted cells were examined across all samples, and a strong correlation was observed between cell number per subset and RNA yield. The study compared TCRB repertoires of sorted circulating CD4+ T cell subsets between recently diagnosed type 1 diabetes patients and matched healthy donors. Regulatory and stem cell-like memory subsets were isolated from only 8 patients and roughly 8 healthy donors, whereas naive and central memory subsets came from all 30 or so donors. The full study reports these points: Naive, central memory and regulatory TCRB repertoires appeared to be more similar among patients than among healthy donors. Fewer insertions and more nucleotide deletions at VDJ recombination sites were observed in patients with type 1 diabetes, implying thymic rearrangement abnormalities. A moderate but significant shortening of TCRB CDR3 length was observed in type 1 diabetes patients in all four CD4+ subsets. Shorter templates might be favored by PCR, yet because patient and control samples were amplified and corrected together, any such skew would affect both groups equally. Because the HLA sub-analyses included only small numbers of individuals, any influence of HLA type on TCRB rearrangement was left unresolved. Because cDNA rather than genomic DNA was sequenced, highly expressing activated cells could have been over-represented, although no difference in activation and CD3 levels was found between groups.

The entire isolated RNA was reverse transcribed using the High Capacity cDNA Reverse Transcription Kit, and thus expressed TCRB transcripts were sequenced. Naive, central memory and regulatory T cell samples underwent deep immunoSEQ sequencing, averaging around 3.9 million total reads per sample. Sorted cells were lysed in RLT buffer and RNA was extracted with DNase-treated RNeasy Micro or Mini kits, depending on cell number. To prevent cross-contamination, each cell subset was processed individually, whereas patient and healthy donor samples were processed jointly. TCRB sequences were amplified from cDNA with the immunoSEQ multiplex PCR, producing 87-bp fragments spanning the CDR3 region. The amplicons were sequenced using the Illumina HiSeq platform. Per the authors' processing: Synthetic template baselines were used to correct PCR bias computationally, reads within Hamming distance 2 were collapsed together, and singletons that could not be merged were discarded. By aligning reads against IMGT, V, D and J genes, CDR3 length, and insertions or deletions at six rearrangement sites were assigned. Within each subset, clonotype counts were normalized to sorted cell number, and only after that were true diversity and Gini coefficients computed with the tcR R package. The overlap coefficient, calculated on TCRB nucleotide sequences, was used to measure repertoire sharing. Out-of-frame TCRB sequences from naive cells were analyzed as a proxy for the pre-selection repertoire. The immuneACCESS repertoire file appears here via TCRdb, limited to in-frame rearrangements. These files lack a portion of the clones; in checked studies, under half of the deficit traces to unresolved V genes, and the cause of the others is not known. Clone size and the V and J calls come from that table; the DNA yielded D and trimming. The sample profile shows hundreds of thousands of clones; over 12% of them were found once. The ten most abundant clones make up just under 0.04% of the sample.

CDR1 GTSNPN and CDR2 SVGIG were looked up in the germline V gene (reference sequence). The CDR3, from cysteine to phenylalanine, totals 13 residues. The CDR3 DNA has 39 bases and is translated from base 1. V loses 2 bases of germline sequence and J loses 6 bases, and the interval between the two ends is 12 bases. From each donor, a single peripheral blood sample of 100 to 150 mL on average was drawn into heparinised tubes. Naive, central memory, regulatory and stem cell-like memory CD4+ T cells were sorted on a BD FACSAria II using a panel including CD45RO, CCR7, CD25, CD127, CD95 and CD27. Purity was above 95% for every sorted population. Right away, PBMCs were isolated by Lymphoprep density gradient centrifugation and were stained directly, with no culture step. To minimize batch effects, samples were stained and sorted in pairs, one healthy donor with one patient per experiment. Comments on this clone: Its binding antigen is unknown. No quality values exist for individual bases; no much larger clone is one base distant.

The sequence derives from a man in his late teens or twenties with type 1 diabetes. Recombination linked TRBV30 to TRBJ2-3, with a weak D call of TRBD1 (5 bases match). Source material: naive CD4+ T cells from blood. Per the publication, the cell subset or site label means: true naive CD4+ T cells. CDR3 region: CAWSSPSGDTQYF. The DNA reads TGTGCCTGGAGTAGTCCCTCAGGGGATACGCAGTATTTT.